The source of this T cell receptor beta chain is a study of T cells in Graves' hyperthyroidism and ophthalmopathy. On this clonotype: A much larger clone lies one base from this, so it may be a read error.

Hyperthyroidism was newly diagnosed in patients aged 18 to 65 (duration under 2 months). This CDR3 comprises 14 residues. Germline V gene lookup returns CDR1 SQVTM and CDR2 ANQGSEA. Amplified TCR beta CDR3 regions came from RNA transcripts. HTBI primers were employed in a first-round RT-PCR of the TCR CDR3. From the multiplex PCR reads, TCRdb called clonotypes with MiXCR, one entry per CDR3 protein. Among about 690,000 distinct CDR3 sequences listed, 17% were seen once. This receptor was taken from a man in his forties or fifties with Graves' hyperthyroidism. Specimen: blood. V is TRBV29-1 and J is TRBJ2-1; 11 bases are shared with TRBD2. The DNA end favors TRBJ2-7, so the J call may be wrong. This chain's CDR3 is CSVEVLAGDNEQYF. The CDR3 DNA follows: TGCAGCGTTGAAGTACTAGCGGGGGACAATGAGCAGTACTTC.